This entry lists 6 T cell receptor beta chains sequenced from one sample in a study of identical twins. MiXCR, run by TCRdb on the 5' RACE reads, gives a single entry per CDR3 protein. Among a few hundred thousand distinct CDR3 sequences, over 12% were seen once, and the ten largest hold more than 0.4%. This same sample was also part of a study on yellow fever vaccine responses in identical twins.

Sequencing was carried out using CD4+ T cells sorted from blood. The receptors come from a woman aged 18 to 35 in good health.

This clonotype was recorded a few times. The chain links TRBV6-1 to TRBJ2-1; TRBD1 matches at 11 bases. Germline lookup yields CDR1 MNHNS and CDR2 SASEGT. V trimming: 6 bases; J trimming: 11 bases; junction bases outside the gene matches: 9. The CDR3 runs 14 residues. DNA for the CDR3: TGTGCCAGCAGCGGTGGACAGGGGGCGGTAAAGCAGTTCTTC. As protein: CASSGGQGAVKQFF.

This chain connects TRBV5-1 to TRBJ2-7; the D gene is possibly TRBD1 (6 bases). Looked up from germline, CDR1 is SGHRS and CDR2 is YFSETQ. The CDR3 loop spans 14 amino acids. The ends were cut back, 4 bases at V and 4 bases at J, with 15 bases in the middle. For the CDR3, the DNA is TGCGCCAGCAGCGATCCAGGGGAAACGTACGAGCAGTACTTC. It yields the protein CASSDPGETYEQYF.

This chain uses TRBV4-1 with TRBJ2-5; perhaps TRBD2 as D (5 bases). Germline CDR1 is MGHRA and CDR2 is YSYEKL. Trimming took off 0 bases at V and 4 bases at J, with 18 bases between the two ends. The CDR3 is made up of 17 amino acids. CDR3: CASSQDPLEWERETQYF. DNA for the CDR3: TGCGCCAGCAGCCAAGACCCTCTTGAGTGGGAGCGAGAGACCCAGTACTTC.

In its sample, this clonotype was seen a few times. The V and J genes are TRBV24-1 and TRBJ2-3, with 12 bases matching TRBD2. Looked up from germline, CDR1 is KGHDR and CDR2 is SFDVKD. This CDR3 has 16 amino acids. V lost 5 bases and J lost 4; bases outside the gene matches: 6. The CDR3 here is CATSGLAGGRADTQYF. CDR3 DNA: TGTGCCACCAGTGGTCTAGCGGGAGGGCGGGCAGATACGCAGTATTTT.

This clonotype appeared a few times. The chain recombines TRBV11-2 with TRBJ2-5; TRBD2 aligns across 9 bases. The CDR3 runs to 15 residues. Germline lookup yields CDR1 SGHAT and CDR2 FQNNGV. Unmatched junction bases numbered 10, after V lost 6 bases and J lost 5 bases. The DNA of the CDR3 is TGTGCCAGCAGGAATATAGCGGGGGTGGGGGAGACCCAGTACTTC. It specifies CASRNIAGVGETQYF.

The chain recombines TRBV25-1 with TRBJ2-2; possibly TRBD2 for D (7 bases). Trimming shortened V by 1 base and J by 6 bases, and 12 bases separated the two germline ends. From germline, CDR1 is MGHDK and CDR2 SYGVNS. The CDR3 is 15 residues long. The CDR3 sequence is CASSEFGGGAGELFF. CDR3 DNA sequence: TGTGCCAGCAGTGAATTTGGAGGGGGGGCCGGGGAGCTGTTTTTT.